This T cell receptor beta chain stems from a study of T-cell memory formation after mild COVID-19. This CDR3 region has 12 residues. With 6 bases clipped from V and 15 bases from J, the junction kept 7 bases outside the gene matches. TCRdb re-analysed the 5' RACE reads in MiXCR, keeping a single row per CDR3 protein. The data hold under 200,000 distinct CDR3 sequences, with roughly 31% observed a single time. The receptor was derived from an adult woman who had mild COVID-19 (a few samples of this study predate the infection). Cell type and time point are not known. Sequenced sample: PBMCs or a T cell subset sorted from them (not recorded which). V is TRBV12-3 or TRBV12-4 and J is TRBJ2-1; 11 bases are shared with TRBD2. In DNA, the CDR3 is TGTGCCAGCAGAAATAGCGGGGGGGCCGGGTTCTTC. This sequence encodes CASRNSGGAGFF.